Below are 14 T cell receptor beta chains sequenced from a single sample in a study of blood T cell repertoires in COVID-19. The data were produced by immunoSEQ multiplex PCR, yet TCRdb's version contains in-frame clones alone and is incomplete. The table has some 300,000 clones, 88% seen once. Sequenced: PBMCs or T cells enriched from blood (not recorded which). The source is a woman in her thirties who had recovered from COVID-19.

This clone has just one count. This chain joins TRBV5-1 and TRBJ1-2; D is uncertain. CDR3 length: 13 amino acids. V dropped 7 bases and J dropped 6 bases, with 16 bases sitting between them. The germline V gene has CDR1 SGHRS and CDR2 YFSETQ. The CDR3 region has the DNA TGCGCCAGCGAGACTCGGCCGGGTGATGGCTACACCTTC. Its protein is CASETRPGDGYTF.

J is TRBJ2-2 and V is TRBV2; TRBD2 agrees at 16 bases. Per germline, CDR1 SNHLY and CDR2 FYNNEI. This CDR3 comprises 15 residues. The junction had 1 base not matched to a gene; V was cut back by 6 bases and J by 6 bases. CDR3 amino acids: CASRGTSGGAGELFF. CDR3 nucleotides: TGTGCCAGCAGGGGGACTAGCGGGGGGGCCGGGGAGCTGTTTTTT.

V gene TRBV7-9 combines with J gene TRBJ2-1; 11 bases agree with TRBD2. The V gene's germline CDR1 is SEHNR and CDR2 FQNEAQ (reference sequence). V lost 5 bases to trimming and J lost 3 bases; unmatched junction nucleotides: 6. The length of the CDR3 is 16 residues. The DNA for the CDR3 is TGTGCCAGCAGCCTATTAACTAGCGGGAGCTACAATGAGCAGTTCTTC. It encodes CASSLLTSGSYNEQFF.

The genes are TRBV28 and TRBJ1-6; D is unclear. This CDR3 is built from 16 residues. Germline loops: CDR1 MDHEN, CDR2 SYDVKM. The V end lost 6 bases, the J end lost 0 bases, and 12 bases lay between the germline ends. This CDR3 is CASRTRASSYNSPLHF. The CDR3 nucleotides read TGTGCCAGCAGAACGAGGGCGAGCTCCTATAATTCACCCCTCCACTTT.

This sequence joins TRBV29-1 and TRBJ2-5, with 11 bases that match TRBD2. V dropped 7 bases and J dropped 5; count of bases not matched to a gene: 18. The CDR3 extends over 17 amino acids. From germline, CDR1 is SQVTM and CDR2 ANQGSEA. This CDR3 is CSGCGTEGLAVRETQYF. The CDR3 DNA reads TGCAGCGGTTGCGGCACCGAGGGACTAGCGGTTAGGGAGACCCAGTACTTC.

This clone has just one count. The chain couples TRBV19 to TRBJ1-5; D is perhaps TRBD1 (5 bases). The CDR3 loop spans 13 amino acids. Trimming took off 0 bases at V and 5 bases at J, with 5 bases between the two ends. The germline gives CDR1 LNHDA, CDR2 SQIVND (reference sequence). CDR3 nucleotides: TGTGCCAGTAGTATAGAAGGGGATCAGCCCCAGCATTTT. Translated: CASSIEGDQPQHF.

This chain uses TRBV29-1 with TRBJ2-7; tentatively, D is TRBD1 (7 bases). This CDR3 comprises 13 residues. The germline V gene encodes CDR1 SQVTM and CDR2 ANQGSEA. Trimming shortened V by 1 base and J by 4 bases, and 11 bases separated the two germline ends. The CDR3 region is CSVEVRGAYEQYF. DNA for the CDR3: TGCAGCGTTGAAGTCAGGGGGGCATACGAGCAGTACTTC.

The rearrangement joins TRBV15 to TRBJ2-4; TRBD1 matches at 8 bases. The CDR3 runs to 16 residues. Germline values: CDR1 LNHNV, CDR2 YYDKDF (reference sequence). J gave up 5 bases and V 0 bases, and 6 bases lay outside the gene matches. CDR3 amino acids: CATSRDSRGRENIQYF. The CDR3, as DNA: TGTGCCACCAGCAGAGATAGCAGGGGGCGAGAAAACATTCAGTACTTC.

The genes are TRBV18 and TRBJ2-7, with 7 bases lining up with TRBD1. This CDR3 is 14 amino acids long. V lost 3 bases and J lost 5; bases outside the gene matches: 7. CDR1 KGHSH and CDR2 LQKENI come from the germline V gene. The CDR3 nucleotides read TGTGCCAGCTCACCCCTTGACAGGGCTCACGAGCAGTACTTC. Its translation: CASSPLDRAHEQYF.

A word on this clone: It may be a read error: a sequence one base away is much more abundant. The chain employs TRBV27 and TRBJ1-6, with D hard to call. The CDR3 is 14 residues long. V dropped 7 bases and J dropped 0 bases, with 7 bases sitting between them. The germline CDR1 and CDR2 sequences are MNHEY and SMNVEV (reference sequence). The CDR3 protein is CASTRSSYNSPLHF. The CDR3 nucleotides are TGTGCCAGCACCCGGAGCTCCTATAATTCACCCCTCCACTTT.

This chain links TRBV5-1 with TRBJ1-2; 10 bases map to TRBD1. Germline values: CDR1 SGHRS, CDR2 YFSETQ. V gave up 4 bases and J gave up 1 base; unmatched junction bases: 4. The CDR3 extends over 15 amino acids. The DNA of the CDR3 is TGCGCCAGCAGCCGTGACAGGGGGCTTAACTATGGCTACACCTTC. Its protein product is CASSRDRGLNYGYTF.

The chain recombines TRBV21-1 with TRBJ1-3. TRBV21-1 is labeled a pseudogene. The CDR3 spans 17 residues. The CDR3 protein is CASSCDPGTHSGNTIYF. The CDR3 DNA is TGTGCCAGCAGTTGTGACCCGGGAACGCACTCTGGAAACACCATATATTTT.

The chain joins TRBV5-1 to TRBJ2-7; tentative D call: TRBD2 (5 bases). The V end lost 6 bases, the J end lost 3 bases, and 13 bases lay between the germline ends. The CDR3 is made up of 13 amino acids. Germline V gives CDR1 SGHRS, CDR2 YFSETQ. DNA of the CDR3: TGCGCCAGCACTCGGACGGGAAGCTACGAGCAGTACTTC. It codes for CASTRTGSYEQYF.

The CDR3, as DNA: TGTGCCATCAGTCCGTCCGGGACAGGGCGTGTAAGCTATGGCTACACCTTC. Translated, it gives CAISPSGTGRVSYGYTF. The gene calls are TRBV10-3 and TRBJ1-2, with 9 bases that match TRBD1. J was trimmed by 4 bases and V by 5 bases; bases with no gene match: 14. Germline V gene lookup returns CDR1 ENHRY and CDR2 SYGVKD. The CDR3 has 17 amino acids.